A selection of T cell receptor beta chains follows, all from one sample in a study of response to subunit inactivated influenza vaccine. TCRdb ran MiXCR on the RT-PCR reads and lists one entry per CDR3 protein. Among roughly 630,000 distinct CDR3 sequences listed, around 13% were seen once. The sequencing used PBMCs from blood, collected around 15 days before vaccination. The receptors come from a man aged 50-60 years who received an inactivated influenza vaccine. Each CDR3 is given with its conserved first and last residue. Expanded clones get a size class; other rows say once, few or many, or leave the size out.

abundance,v_gene,CDR3aa
NA,TRBV7-9,CASSLPNHEQFF
NA,TRBV4-1,CASSQAVYSNQPQHF
few,TRBV6-1,CASSLYPSFAGGADTQYF
NA,TRBV6-4,CASSDSWDMNTEAFF
once,TRBV6-2/TRBV6-3,CASIGGGYDDEQFF
NA,TRBV7-8,CASSSDYSGEEQFF
few,TRBV19,CASSMGNADTQYF
NA,TRBV7-9,CASSFPSRGVNEQFF
many,TRBV5-6,CASRMGQGAIRYEQYF
many,TRBV12-3/TRBV12-4,CASITGTVSYNEQFF
many,TRBV7-2,CASSFVGAGDQPQHF
NA,TRBV12-3/TRBV12-4,CAISLFLAGDPYEQYF
NA,TRBV20-1,CSARARPARPQETQYF
many,TRBV6-1,CASSEGQGAPDTQYF
few,TRBV20-1,CSASLGQGLGQYF
NA,TRBV10-3,CAIGGTAGYEQYF
many,TRBV20-1,CSAGLQGIQTGELFF
many,TRBV5-1,CASTLGSGSGDTQYF
NA,TRBV5-1,CASSLLIQGPVTQYF
NA,TRBV5-6,CASSPPGRRGEKLFF
NA,TRBV2,CASSGSFQSEQYF
few,TRBV20-1,CSASQGVYEQYF
few,TRBV5-1,CASSLTSRDTGELFF
NA,TRBV5-1,CASRRQGLAEAFF
few,TRBV11-2,CASSNRAGGANTGELFF
NA,TRBV3-1,CASSQRGAGKGDEQYF